This T cell receptor beta chain was retrieved from a study of blood T cell repertoires in COVID-19. Study-level background: Samples came from the United States, Italy and Spain, spanning acute and convalescent COVID-19. T cells, B-cell-depleted T cells, or PBMCs supplied cDNA or gDNA.

Per the original data handling: Amplification of reference gene primers provided the estimated nucleated cell counts. TCRdb keeps only in-frame clones here, not all; method: immunoSEQ multiplex PCR. Clone size and V and J calls were adopted from that table, with D and trimming inferred from the DNA. There are roughly 90,000 clones in the sample; 70% to 90% occur only once, and around 12% lies in the top ten. Germline V CDR1 and CDR2: DFQATT, SNEGSKA (reference sequence). The CDR3 totals 11 residues. V shed 6 bases and J shed 8 bases, with 13 bases lying between them. Sequences were obtained from peripheral blood. The receptor comes from a human donor in a cohort sampled during active COVID-19. This sequence joins TRBV20-1 and TRBJ1-2; the D gene is possibly TRBD1 (6 bases). CDR3 sequence: CSATGLGGYTF. The CDR3 nucleotides read TGCAGTGCCACAGGGCTCGGGGGCTACACCTTC.